This entry is about one T cell receptor beta chain. Its antigen remains unidentified. TCRdb recomputed calls from the reads with MiXCR, one row per CDR3 protein. The sample yields about 360,000 distinct CDR3 sequences, less than 20% seen once. This entry belongs to a study of T cell repertoires in cytomegalovirus infection. Overall study results and limits: Ex vivo responses were dominated by HLA-C-restricted CMV-specific TCR beta clonotypes. Summed frequency of shared TCR beta families picked out CMV carriers who also had the relevant HLA.

Trimming removed 5 bases at V and 3 bases at J, with 17 bases between. There are 16 residues in the CDR3. Per the germline V gene, CDR1 is SGHNT and CDR2 is YENEEA. The genes are TRBV11-3 and TRBJ1-3; TRBD1 is a possible D gene (5 bases). The specimen sequenced was PBMCs. The TCR comes from a human donor in good health (CMV status not recorded). Some clones in this sample may be carry-over from other donors' samples. CDR3 DNA sequence: TGTGCCAGCAGCCTTATCGGACACTTCCGTGGAAACACCATATATTTT. Protein product: CASSLIGHFRGNTIYF.